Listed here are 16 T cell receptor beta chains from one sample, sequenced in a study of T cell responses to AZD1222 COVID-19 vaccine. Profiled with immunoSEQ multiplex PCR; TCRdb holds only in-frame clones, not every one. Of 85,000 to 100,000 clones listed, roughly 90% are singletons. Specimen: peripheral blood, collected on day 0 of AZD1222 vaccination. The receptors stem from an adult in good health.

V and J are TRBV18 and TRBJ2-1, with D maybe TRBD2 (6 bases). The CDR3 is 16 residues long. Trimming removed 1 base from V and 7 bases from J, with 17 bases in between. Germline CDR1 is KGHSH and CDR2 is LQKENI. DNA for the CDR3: TGTGCCAGCTCACCACAGGGGAGGAGGGCCAATAATGAGCAGTTCTTC. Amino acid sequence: CASSPQGRRANNEQFF.

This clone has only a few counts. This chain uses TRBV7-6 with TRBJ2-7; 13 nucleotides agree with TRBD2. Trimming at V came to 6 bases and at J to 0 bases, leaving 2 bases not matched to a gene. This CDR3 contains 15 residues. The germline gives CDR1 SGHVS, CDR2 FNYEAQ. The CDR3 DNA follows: TGTGCCAGCAGTCGGACTAGCGGGGGCTCCTACGAGCAGTACTTC. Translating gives CASSRTSGGSYEQYF.

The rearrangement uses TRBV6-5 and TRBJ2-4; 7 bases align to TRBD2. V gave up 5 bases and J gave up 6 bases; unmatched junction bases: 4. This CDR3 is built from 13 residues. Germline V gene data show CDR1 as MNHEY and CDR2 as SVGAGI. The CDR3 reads CASSSGLGNIQYF. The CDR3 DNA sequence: TGTGCCAGCAGTAGCGGACTAGGAAACATTCAGTACTTC.

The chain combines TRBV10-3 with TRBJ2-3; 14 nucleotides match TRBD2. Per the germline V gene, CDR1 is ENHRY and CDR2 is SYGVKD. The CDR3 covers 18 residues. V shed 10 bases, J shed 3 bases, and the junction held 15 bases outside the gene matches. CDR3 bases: TGTGCCACCCAAAAAGGACTAGCGGGGGGTGCGTCTACAGATACGCAGTATTTT. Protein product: CATQKGLAGGASTDTQYF.

The CDR3 bases are TGTGCCAGCAGCTACCGGACAGGGGTCTACAATGAGCAGTTCTTC. It specifies CASSYRTGVYNEQFF. This rearrangement joins TRBV11-2 to TRBJ2-1; the match to TRBD1 covers 9 bases. CDR3 length: 15 amino acids. The V and J ends lost 4 bases and 3 bases, in that order; junction bases with no gene match: 4. Germline CDR1 reads SGHAT; CDR2 reads FQNNGV.

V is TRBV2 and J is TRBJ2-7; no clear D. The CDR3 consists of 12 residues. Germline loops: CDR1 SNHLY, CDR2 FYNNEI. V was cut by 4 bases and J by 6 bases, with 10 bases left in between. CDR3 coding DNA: TGTGCCAGCAGTGTTGCCAGGTCCGAGCAGTACTTC. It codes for CASSVARSEQYF.

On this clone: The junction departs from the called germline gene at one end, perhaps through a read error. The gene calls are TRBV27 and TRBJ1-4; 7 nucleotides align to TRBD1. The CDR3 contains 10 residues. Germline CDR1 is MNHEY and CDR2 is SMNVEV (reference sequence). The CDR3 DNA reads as TGTGCCAGCAGCCCTAGGACAGGAACTTTT. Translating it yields CASSPRTGTF. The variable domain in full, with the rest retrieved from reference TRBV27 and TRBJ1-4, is EAQVTQNPRYLITVTGKKLTVTCSQNMNHEYMSWYRQDPGLGLRQIYYSMNVEVTDKGDVPEGYKVSRKEKRNFPLILESPSPNQTSLYFCASSPRTGTFGSGTQLSVL.

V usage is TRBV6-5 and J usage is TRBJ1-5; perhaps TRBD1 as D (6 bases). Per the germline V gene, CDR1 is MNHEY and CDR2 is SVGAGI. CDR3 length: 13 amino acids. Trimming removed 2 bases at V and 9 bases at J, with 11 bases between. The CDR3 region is CASSYTGRGPQHF. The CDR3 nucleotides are TGTGCCAGCAGTTACACAGGGCGGGGGCCCCAGCATTTT.

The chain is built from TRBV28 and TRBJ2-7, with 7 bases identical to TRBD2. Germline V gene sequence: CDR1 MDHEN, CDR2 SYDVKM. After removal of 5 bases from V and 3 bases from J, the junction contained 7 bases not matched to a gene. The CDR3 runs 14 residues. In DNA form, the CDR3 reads TGTGCCAGCAGTCCCATCGGCGGGGGCTACGAGCAGTACTTC. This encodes CASSPIGGGYEQYF. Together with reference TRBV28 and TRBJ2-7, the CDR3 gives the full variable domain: DVKVTQSSRYLVKRTGEKVFLECVQDMDHENMFWYRQDPGLGLRLIYFSYDVKMKEKGDIPEGYSVSREKKERFSLILESASTNQTSMYLCASSPIGGGYEQYFGPGTRLTVT.

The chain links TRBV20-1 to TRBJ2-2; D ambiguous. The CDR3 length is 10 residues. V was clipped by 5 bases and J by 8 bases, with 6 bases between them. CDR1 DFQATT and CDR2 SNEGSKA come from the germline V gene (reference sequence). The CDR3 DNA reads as TGCAGTGCTTTTCGGGGGGAGCTGTTTTTT. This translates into CSAFRGELFF.

CDR3 region: CASSQETDEVYEQYF. In DNA, the CDR3 is TGCGCCAGCAGCCAAGAGACAGACGAGGTGTACGAGCAGTACTTC. The chain has TRBV4-3 and TRBJ2-7, with D perhaps TRBD1 (5 bases). V was clipped by 0 bases and J by 4 bases, with 13 bases between them. The CDR3 is made up of 15 amino acids. CDR1 and CDR2 from the germline V gene are LGHNA and YSLEER.

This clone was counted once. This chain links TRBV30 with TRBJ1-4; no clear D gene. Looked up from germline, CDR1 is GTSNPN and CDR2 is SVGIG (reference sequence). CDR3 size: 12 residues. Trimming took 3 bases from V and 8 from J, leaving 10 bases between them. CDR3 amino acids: CAWSDPGEKLFF. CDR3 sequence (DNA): TGTGCCTGGAGCGACCCCGGAGAAAAACTGTTTTTT.

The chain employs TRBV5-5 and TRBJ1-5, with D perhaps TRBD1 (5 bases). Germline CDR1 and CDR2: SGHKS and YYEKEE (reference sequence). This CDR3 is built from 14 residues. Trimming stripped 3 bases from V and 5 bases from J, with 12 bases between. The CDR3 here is CASSSEWGDQPQHF. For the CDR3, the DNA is TGTGCCAGCAGCTCCGAATGGGGGGATCAGCCCCAGCATTTT.

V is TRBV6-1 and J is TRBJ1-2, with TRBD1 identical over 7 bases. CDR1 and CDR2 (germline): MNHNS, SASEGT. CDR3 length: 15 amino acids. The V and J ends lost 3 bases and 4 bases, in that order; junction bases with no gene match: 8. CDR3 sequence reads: CASSDGAGGGYGYTF. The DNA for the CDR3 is TGTGCCAGCAGTGATGGGGCAGGGGGAGGCTATGGCTACACCTTC.

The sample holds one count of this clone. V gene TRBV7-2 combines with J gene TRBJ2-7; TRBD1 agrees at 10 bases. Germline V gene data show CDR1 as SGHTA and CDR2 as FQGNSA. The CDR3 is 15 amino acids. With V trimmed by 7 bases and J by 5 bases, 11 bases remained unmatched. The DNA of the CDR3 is TGTGCCAGCAAACTGGGGGACAGGGGTTTTGACGAGCAGTACTTC. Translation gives CASKLGDRGFDEQYF.

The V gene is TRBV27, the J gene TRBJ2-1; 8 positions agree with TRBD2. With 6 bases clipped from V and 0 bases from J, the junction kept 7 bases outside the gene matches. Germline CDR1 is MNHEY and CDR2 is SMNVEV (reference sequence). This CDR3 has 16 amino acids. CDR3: CASRRTGTSSYNEQFF. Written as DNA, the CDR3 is TGTGCCAGCAGGCGAACCGGGACTAGCTCCTACAATGAGCAGTTCTTC.